The table lists the clone carrying this T cell receptor beta chain with many counts. First-strand cDNA relied on TRAV- and TRBV-specific primers spanning alpha and beta chains. The authors amplified TCRs for 20 PCR cycles with a constant-region primer and a V-primer adapter. TCRdb processed the reads anew with MiXCR; each CDR3 protein has one entry. The sample records more than 70,000 distinct CDR3 sequences, roughly 20% being singletons. The record originates from a study of low-dose radiotherapy and immunotherapy resistance in tumors. As for the study in general: With fractions of 0.5 Gy given every 2 weeks, Cohort 1 accumulated a total of 6.5 Gy.

The junction had 21 bases not matched to a gene; V was cut back by 7 bases and J by 6 bases. Germline loops: CDR1 MDHEN, CDR2 SYDVKM. This CDR3 has 18 amino acids. Time point indicated: after trial treatment. Treatment noted: LDRT plus nivolumab, ipilimumab, low-dose cyclophosphamide and aspirin (RACIN trial). The sequence was collected from a female donor with ovarian cancer. The genes are TRBV28 and TRBJ2-1, with 7 bases that match TRBD2. This specimen was PBMCs, taken after low-dose radiotherapy plus immunotherapy. CDR3 sequence (DNA): TGTGCCAGCACCACTTTGCGAACTGGGGGGGGGGTAACCAATGAGCAGTTCTTC. It is translated as CASTTLRTGGGVTNEQFF.